This T cell receptor (beta chain) is from a study of control samples from healthy donors and cancer patients. Clones were sequenced by immunoSEQ multiplex PCR, and TCRdb holds only the in-frame ones, with some missing. The sample includes tens of thousands of clones, around 94% seen only once; the top ten take around 0.8%. Sequences were obtained from PBMCs. The origin of this receptor is a man aged 25-45 years with colorectal cancer.

The CDR3 reads CASGRQGREQYF. The CDR3 coding sequence is TGTGCCAGCGGAAGACAGGGTCGCGAGCAGTACTTC. The V gene is TRBV27, the J gene TRBJ2-7; 7 nucleotides match TRBD1. Germline V lookup: CDR1 MNHEY, CDR2 SMNVEV (reference sequence). The ends lost 8 bases at V and 6 bases at J; junction bases unmatched: 7. There are 12 residues in the CDR3.